This T cell receptor (beta chain) was captured in a study of blood T cell repertoires in COVID-19. Study summary: Collection of acute and convalescent COVID-19 samples took place in the United States, Italy and Spain.

Self-reported history from a screening survey and questionnaire set each donor's cohort. Of note for this clone: The same CDR3 is also encoded by other DNA sequences in this sample.

Germline CDR1 reads SGHRS; CDR2 reads YFSETQ. The CDR3 runs to 15 residues. The V end was cut by 0 bases, the J end by 0 bases, with 7 bases between. Sequenced by immunoSEQ multiplex PCR; TCRdb stores in-frame clones only, minus some. The sample has 200,000 to 300,000 clones; roughly 85% are singletons. The sample comprised PBMCs or T cells enriched from blood (not recorded which). The origin of this receptor is a woman aged 50 to 60 with acute COVID-19. The V and J genes are TRBV5-1 and TRBJ1-3, with D possibly being TRBD1 (5 bases). In DNA, the CDR3 is TGCGCCAGCAGCTTGGCCACAGGCTCTGGAAACACCATATATTTT. Translating gives CASSLATGSGNTIYF.